This T cell receptor beta chain comes out of a study of cytomegalovirus exposure and HLA in healthy donors. Study information: The roughly 130 validation repertoires used the same platform as the roughly 700 first-cohort repertoires (as reported by a later analysis). Overall study results and limits: Among the CMV-associated chains, a few were confirmed in vitro as specific for CMV antigens.

J was trimmed by 3 bases and V by 2 bases; bases with no gene match: 0. Germline lookup yields CDR1 MDHEN and CDR2 SYDVKM. The CDR3 is made up of 14 amino acids. A note on this clone: Its antigen is not identified.

Sequenced by immunoSEQ multiplex PCR; TCRdb stores in-frame clones only, minus some. The profile shows roughly 70,000 clones, about 93% of them singletons. The genes are TRBV28 and TRBJ1-4; TRBD1 matches at 7 bases. The TCR originated in a man in his late teens or twenties in good health and CMV-seropositive. Material: PBMCs. The CDR3 DNA reads TGTGCCAGCAGTTTACAGGGGGCTAATGAAAAACTGTTTTTT. Protein sequence: CASSLQGANEKLFF.